A selection of T cell receptor beta chains follows, all from one sample in a study of OX40 agonist ivuxolimab in advanced cancers. TCRdb keeps only in-frame clones here, not all; method: immunoSEQ multiplex PCR. The table lists around 80,000 clones, roughly nine tenths of them singletons. The input for sequencing was CD4+ or CD8+ T cells sorted from blood, taken in a trial of the OX40 agonist ivuxolimab. All receptors come from an adult with an advanced solid tumor such as melanoma, head and neck, liver or kidney cancer. Both conserved end residues are part of each CDR3. Each record gives: D gene, J gene, V gene, CDR3 DNA, CDR3 protein. D genes are given only for firm matches.

-,TRBJ2-5,TRBV6-1,TGTGCCAGCAGTGAAGCCCCAAAAGGGGAGACCCAGTACTTC,CASSEAPKGETQYF
-,TRBJ1-2,TRBV9,TGTGCCAGCATGCGGGGGATAGGTGGCTACACCTTC,CASMRGIGGYTF
-,TRBJ1-1,TRBV5-1,TGCGCCAGCAGTTCACAGGGAGGCACTGAAGCTTTCTTT,CASSSQGGTEAFF
TRBD1,TRBJ2-5,TRBV7-2,TGTGCCAGCACCCCCATGGGACAGGGGGTTGAGACCCAGTACTTC,CASTPMGQGVETQYF
-,TRBJ2-2,TRBV7-3,TGTGCCAGCAGTCCGGGTCCTACGAACACCGGGGAGCTGTTTTTT,CASSPGPTNTGELFF
-,TRBJ1-2,TRBV7-2,TGTGCCAGCAGCTTAGATGCAGGTTACGGCTACACCTTC,CASSLDAGYGYTF
TRBD2,TRBJ2-1,TRBV27,TGTGCCAGCAGGGGACTAGCGTCCTACAATGAGCAGTTCTTC,CASRGLASYNEQFF
-,TRBJ2-7,TRBV11-2,TGTGCCACCCGAACGGACACCTCTTTTTACGAGCAGTACTTC,CATRTDTSFYEQYF
-,TRBJ2-7,TRBV7-5,TGTGTCAGAATCGGGGACGGGAATTCGGGTTTCTACGAGCAGTACTTC,CVRIGDGNSGFYEQYF
-,TRBJ1-5,TRBV30,TGTGCGGCAGGATATCAGCCCCAGCATTTT,CAAGYQPQHF
-,TRBJ2-3,TRBV5-1,TGCGCCAGCAGCTTAGGGTCTCATACGCAGTATTTT,CASSLGSHTQYF